One sample yielded the 23 T cell receptor beta chains listed below, sequenced in a study of shared clonotypes between healthy human individuals (dated by TCRdb to about 2020). The library was obtained by the immunoSEQ multiplex PCR assay. In TCRdb, the immuneACCESS table is reduced to in-frame sequences with V and J assigned. These tables do not hold every clone; where another copy was compared, an unresolved V gene accounts for under half, and the others remain unexplained. The sample table records roughly 510,000 clones; about 75% of these occur just once. The ten top clones hold 12% of the sample. Sequences were obtained from PBMCs. The receptors here all came from a woman aged 40 to 50 in good health. Some clones in this sample may be carry-over from other donors' samples.

The rearrangement joins TRBV27 to TRBJ2-5; 8 nucleotides agree with TRBD1. The CDR3 contains 16 residues. V shed 5 bases, J shed 5 bases, and the junction held 13 bases outside the gene matches. Germline V lookup: CDR1 MNHEY, CDR2 SMNVEV (reference sequence). The chain's CDR3 is CASSIALPRGRETQYF. As DNA, the CDR3 is TGTGCCAGCAGTATCGCCCTTCCCAGGGGGCGGGAGACCCAGTACTTC.

The chain joins TRBV7-9 to TRBJ2-4, with D unclear. V dropped 7 bases and J dropped 1 base, with 8 bases sitting between them. CDR1 is SEHNR, CDR2 FQNEAQ, per germline (reference sequence). The CDR3 contains 13 residues. The CDR3 DNA reads as TGTGCCAGCAACTCCGGGGCCAAAAACATTCAGTACTTC. Residues: CASNSGAKNIQYF.

This clone showed up just a few times. The rearrangement links TRBV28 to TRBJ2-3, with D maybe TRBD1 (6 bases). The length of the CDR3 is 13 residues. V was shortened by 5 bases and J by 4 bases, with 10 bases between the two germline ends. Germline V lookup: CDR1 MDHEN, CDR2 SYDVKM. This chain's CDR3 is CASSRTGPDTQYF. In nucleotides, the CDR3 is TGTGCCAGCAGTCGCACAGGGCCAGATACGCAGTATTTT.

The chain joins TRBV7-3 to TRBJ2-5; D gene unclear. The CDR3 sequence is 14 residues long. Trimming removed 5 bases at V and 5 bases at J, with 15 bases between. Looked up from germline, CDR1 is SGHTA and CDR2 is FQGTGA. The CDR3: CASSPDAERETQYF. The CDR3 DNA is TGTGCCAGCAGCCCCGACGCGGAGAGGGAGACCCAGTACTTC.

The table lists this clone with a count of one. This chain joins TRBV28 and TRBJ2-7; the D gene could be TRBD1 or TRBD2 (5 bases each). V was cut by 5 bases and J by 3 bases, with 11 bases left in between. Per the germline V gene, CDR1 is MDHEN and CDR2 is SYDVKM. This CDR3 is built from 13 residues. CDR3 residues: CASSTGANYEQYF. CDR3 nucleotide sequence: TGTGCCAGCAGTACCGGGGCAAACTACGAGCAGTACTTC. Filled out from reference TRBV28 and TRBJ2-7, the complete variable domain reads DVKVTQSSRYLVKRTGEKVFLECVQDMDHENMFWYRQDPGLGLRLIYFSYDVKMKEKGDIPEGYSVSREKKERFSLILESASTNQTSMYLCASSTGANYEQYFGPGTRLTVT.

The chain couples TRBV10-2 to TRBJ2-3; perhaps TRBD2 as D (6 bases). The CDR3 is 15 amino acids. Trimming took 4 bases from V and 0 from J, leaving 11 bases between them. CDR1 is WSHSY, CDR2 SAAADI, per germline. The CDR3 is CASSVGSTSTDTQYF. Written as DNA, the CDR3 is TGCGCCAGCAGTGTCGGGAGTACTAGCACAGATACGCAGTATTTT.

The genes are TRBV5-3 and TRBJ2-2, with D uncertain. TRBV5-3 is treated as an ORF (open reading frame) with a function not yet certain. The CDR3 is 12 residues long. V was pared by 1 base and J by 8 bases, with 6 bases between. The CDR3 coding sequence is TGTGCCAGAAGCTTGCCTAGGGGGGAGCTGTTTTTT. Amino acid sequence: CARSLPRGELFF.

The chain is built from TRBV19 and TRBJ2-4, with 8 bases fitting TRBD1. The CDR3 consists of 14 residues. Germline CDR1 is LNHDA and CDR2 is SQIVND (reference sequence). V lost 3 bases to trimming and J lost 7 bases; unmatched junction nucleotides: 5. CDR3 in amino acids: CASSMTGVGNIQYF. In nucleotides, the CDR3 is TGTGCCAGTAGTATGACAGGGGTTGGGAACATTCAGTACTTC.

As to this clone: This is likely an artifact of a read error, given a far larger clone one base away. The rearrangement links TRBV28 to TRBJ1-3, with D maybe TRBD1 (6 bases). V lost 6 bases and J lost 0, with 9 bases in between. Germline V gives CDR1 MDHEN, CDR2 SYDVKM. There are 14 residues in the CDR3. CDR3 in amino acids: CASSGTRSGNTIYF. The CDR3 bases are TGTGCCAGCAGCGGGACACGCTCTGGAAACACCATATATTTT.

The rearrangement uses TRBV4-2 and TRBJ1-2, with unresolved D. This CDR3 comprises 15 residues. V was cut by 1 base and J by 0 bases, with 9 bases left in between. CDR1 is LGHNA and CDR2 is YNFKEQ in the germline V gene. The CDR3 DNA reads TGTGCCAGCAGCCAAGCCACAAGAGCTAACTATGGCTACACCTTC. It is translated as CASSQATRANYGYTF.

The CDR3 is CASSLDLQRELFTDREEQFF. CDR3 nucleotides: TGTGCCAGCAGCTTAGATCTACAGCGGGAGCTTTTCACGGATAGGGAGGAGCAGTTCTTC. This chain links TRBV11-2 with TRBJ2-1; 8 bases fit TRBD2. CDR3 length equals 20 residues. Trimming at V came to 0 bases and at J to 10 bases, leaving 23 bases not matched to a gene. CDR1 and CDR2 from the germline V gene are SGHAT and FQNNGV. The full variable domain, rest sourced from reference TRBV11-2 and TRBJ2-1, is EAGVAQSPRYKIIEKRQSVAFWCNPISGHATLYWYQQILGQGPKLLIQFQNNGVVDDSQLPKDRFSAERLKGVDSTLKIQPAKLEDSAVYLCASSLDLQRELFTDREEQFFGPGTRLTVL.

This clone was seen a single time. CDR3 region: CATREVSGSLYNEQFF. CDR3 bases: TGCGCCACCCGGGAGGTTAGCGGGAGTCTTTACAATGAGCAGTTCTTC. The chain uses TRBV5-1 and TRBJ2-1; 9 positions match TRBD2. Losses at the gene ends were 9 bases for V and 4 bases for J; bases not matched to a gene: 14. In germline, CDR1 is SGHRS, CDR2 YFSETQ. The CDR3 has 16 amino acids.

The chain is built from TRBV11-2 and TRBJ1-4; 7 bases match TRBD1. The V gene's germline CDR1 is SGHAT and CDR2 FQNNGV. The J segment lost 4 bases and the V segment lost 1 base, leaving 9 bases of the junction unmatched. There are 17 residues in the CDR3. The CDR3 DNA is TGTGCCAGCAGCTTAGTGGGACAGACCCCGGGTAATGAAAAACTGTTTTTT. Its protein is CASSLVGQTPGNEKLFF.

In this sample, this clone turned up a few times. The junction departs from the called germline gene at one end, perhaps through a read error. The rearrangement links TRBV7-7 to TRBJ1-1; D call uncertain. Germline CDR1 reads SSHAT; CDR2 reads FNYEAQ (reference sequence). CDR3 length equals 13 residues. CDR3 nucleotides: TGTGCTAGCAGCTTAGGAAGCGGGACTGAAGCTTTCTTT. As protein: CASSLGSGTEAFF.

This clone was counted once. Other DNA sequences in this sample translate to the same CDR3. The rearrangement links TRBV5-1 to TRBJ1-5, with D hard to call. The CDR3 runs 14 residues. The germline V and J ends were trimmed by 0 bases and 1 base, with 5 bases remaining between them. Germline V CDR1 and CDR2: SGHRS, YFSETQ. DNA for the CDR3: TGCGCCAGCAGCTTGGACGGCAGCAATCAGCCCCAGCATTTT. Its protein is CASSLDGSNQPQHF.

The chain carries TRBV27 and TRBJ2-7; no firm D call. Trimming cost V 2 bases and J 0 bases, with 8 bases left between them. Looked up from germline, CDR1 is MNHEY and CDR2 is SMNVEV (reference sequence). This CDR3 has 14 amino acids. CDR3 residues: CASSLRVNSYEQYF. CDR3 in DNA: TGTGCCAGCAGTTTAAGGGTAAACTCCTACGAGCAGTACTTC.

The J gene is TRBJ1-5, the V gene TRBV19; no reliable D call. This CDR3 comprises 16 residues. V was clipped by 3 bases and J by 2 bases, with 14 bases between them. Germline V lookup: CDR1 LNHDA, CDR2 SQIVND (reference sequence). The CDR3 nucleotides read TGTGCCAGTAGTATTGAGCGAGACGGTGGCAATCAGCCCCAGCATTTT. This codes for CASSIERDGGNQPQHF.

The V gene is TRBV18, the J gene TRBJ2-5; TRBD1 is a possible D gene (5 bases). The CDR3 has 14 amino acids. Germline CDR1 KGHSH, CDR2 LQKENI. V dropped 6 bases and J dropped 5 bases, with 16 bases sitting between them. This chain's CDR3 is CASSPAGYGETQYF. For the CDR3, the DNA is TGTGCCAGCTCCCCGGCAGGGTATGGGGAGACCCAGTACTTC.

This clone appeared a single time. The chain recombines TRBV7-8 with TRBJ1-2; 12 positions match TRBD1. V lost 5 bases to trimming and J lost 8 bases; unmatched junction nucleotides: 18. The germline gives CDR1 SGHVS, CDR2 FQNEAQ. This CDR3 is built from 18 residues. The CDR3 sequence is CASSPGGGTGGLSLGYTF. The CDR3 DNA sequence: TGTGCCAGCAGCCCTGGAGGGGGGACAGGGGGCCTCTCTTTGGGCTACACCTTC.

This sequence joins TRBV5-1 and TRBJ2-1; 7 positions match TRBD2. Germline-derived CDR1 and CDR2 are SGHRS and YFSETQ. The V gene end was trimmed by 7 bases and the J gene end by 4 bases; junction bases not matched to a gene: 11. The CDR3 length is 15 residues. In nucleotides, the CDR3 is TGCGCCAGCCGGATAAGCGGGACGGTTTACAATGAGCAGTTCTTC. It translates to CASRISGTVYNEQFF.

The chain employs TRBV7-9 and TRBJ2-7, with 7 bases lining up with TRBD1. The V and J ends lost 5 bases and 2 bases, in that order; junction bases with no gene match: 3. The length of the CDR3 is 13 residues. CDR1 SEHNR and CDR2 FQNEAQ come from the germline V gene (reference sequence). The DNA for the CDR3 is TGTGCCAGCAGCCTACAGGGGACCTACGAGCAGTACTTC. Its protein product is CASSLQGTYEQYF. Complete variable domain (other parts from reference TRBV7-9 and TRBJ2-7): DTGVSQNPRHKITKRGQNVTFRCDPISEHNRLYWYRQTLGQGPEFLTYFQNEAQLEKSRLLSDRFSAERPKGSFSTLEIQRTEQGDSAMYLCASSLQGTYEQYFGPGTRLTVT.

The genes are TRBV6-6 and TRBJ1-1; D not resolved. Per the germline V gene, CDR1 is MNHNY and CDR2 is SVGAGI (reference sequence). This CDR3 is built from 15 residues. V was clipped by 6 bases and J by 1 base, with 15 bases between them. Here the CDR3 reads CASRFAGSANTEAFF. In DNA, the CDR3 is TGTGCCAGCAGATTCGCTGGTTCGGCGAACACTGAAGCTTTCTTT.

The chain employs TRBV2 and TRBJ2-2; tentative D call: TRBD2 (6 bases). Trimming stripped 6 bases from V and 3 bases from J, with 17 bases between. Per germline, CDR1 SNHLY and CDR2 FYNNEI. This CDR3 is built from 16 residues. CDR3 sequence: CASSQEGSGYTGELFF. DNA for the CDR3: TGTGCCAGCAGCCAAGAGGGTAGCGGATACACCGGGGAGCTGTTTTTT.